This section outlines one T cell receptor (beta chain) sequence together with its context. Its antigen specificity is not known. No quality values exist for individual bases; no much larger clone is one base distant. Using the deep immunoSEQ assay, multiplex PCR amplified TCR CDR3 regions from genomic DNA. Extracted genomic DNA from each cell subset was distributed evenly across all wells of several immunoSEQ 96-well plates, and each plate was treated as a replicate. For unsorted PBMC, 300 ng of genomic DNA, equivalent to around 30,000 T cell genomes, went into each replicate PCR. Ten immunoSEQ deep assay plates were used to sequence the unsorted PBMC genomic DNA. Purified libraries were measured with a Qubit 3.0 fluorometer, size-checked on a Bioanalyzer 2100, and measured again with the KAPA Library Quantification kit. Every immunoSEQ 96-well plate was sequenced on a separate single-read 150-cycle Illumina NextSeq 550 flow cell. The study's own analysis went as follows. Because the immunoSEQ output included only junctional sequences and no quality scores, the filtering could not be the same as the filtering used for full-length reads. Sequences were annotated with PyIR, a Python wrapper for IgBLAST v1.9, using IMGT germline references to assign V/J genes and CDR3. Any read was removed if the V/J assignment was weak (E-value above 1e-6), the CDR3 was missing, or the read contained stop codons, out-of-frame junctions, or ambiguous translated residues. A V3J clonotype was defined by an identical inferred V gene, J gene, and CDR3 amino acid sequence. Percentage overlap between repertoires was computed as shared unique clonotypes divided by the size of the smaller repertoire. RTK rarefaction, the Chao1 estimator, and Recon v2.1 estimates of unobserved clonotypes were used to assess repertoire richness. TCRdb limited this immuneACCESS table to in-frame rearrangements with V and J called. A share of clones is missing; checked studies link under half to unresolved V genes, and the rest is unexplained. Clonal size and the V and J genes are those of that table, whereas D and trimming came from the DNA. The sample profile shows about half a million clones; 60% to 80% of them were found once. The ten most abundant clones make up around 12% of the sample.

This sample stems from a study of shared clonotypes between healthy human individuals (dated by TCRdb to 2018 to 2020). Looking at the study overall: A couple of women and three men aged 18 to 49 years were included in the cohort. The study deeply sequenced blood TCR repertoires of five healthy adults to estimate repertoire size and the extent of clonotype sharing between individuals. To increase sequencing depth and limit assay-specific biases, TCR repertoire library preparation and sequencing were carried out by different laboratories using diverse techniques. Per donor, leukapheresis produced somewhere between about 0.94 and 8.9 billion PBMCs. General study outcomes and caveats: Because the study included a small number of donors, the genetic and exposure-history diversity represented was limited. Only blood was sampled, and tissue TCR repertoires likely differ from those in blood. Pairwise subsampling indicated that sequencing depth was expected to affect the degree of clonotype sharing among donors.

Donors were healthy HIV-negative adults with no recently reported acute infections or vaccinations. Only Caucasian adults living in Nashville, Tennessee, USA were represented among the donors. For unsorted samples, about 90 million PBMCs were counted, and genomic DNA was extracted using the QIAamp DNA Blood Mini kit. After blood collection by leukapheresis, PBMCs were isolated using Ficoll-Histopaque density gradient centrifugation and then cryopreserved in the vapor phase of liquid nitrogen. V is shortened by 3 bases, J by 2 bases, and the region joining them spans 15 bases. Via the germline V gene, CDR1 is SGDLS and CDR2 YYNGEE. The CDR3 sequence holds 15 residues, the cysteine and phenylalanine included. The only DNA kept is the CDR3, 45 bases in frame from the first base.

The sequence joins TRBV9 to TRBJ2-7; D gene: possibly TRBD2, on 5 matching bases. The clonotype originates from a woman aged 40 to 50 in good health. Some clones in this sample may be carry-over from other donors' samples. Sequencing used PBMCs. The CDR3 amino acid sequence is: CASSAPGRPTYEQYF. The nucleotide sequence is TGTGCCAGCAGCGCACCTGGGAGACCCACCTACGAGCAGTACTTC.